Given below is one T cell receptor (beta chain) in context. These data belong to a study of CD8 T cells in Susac syndrome. Random hexamers served to reverse transcribe about 0.5 to 1 ug RNA. TCRdb itself ran the immunoSEQ multiplex PCR reads through MiXCR, one entry per CDR3 protein. Counted here are about 130,000 distinct CDR3 sequences, about 95% occurring once; the ten biggest clones make up more than 0.1%. From germline, CDR1 is MNHNS and CDR2 SASEGT. V was clipped by 1 base and J by 2 bases, with 12 bases between them. This CDR3 spans 15 amino acids. The genes are TRBV6-1 and TRBJ2-7, with D possibly TRBD2 on 6 matching bases. Sequencing used CD4+ T cells from PBMCs. This receptor was identified in a human donor in good health. CDR3: CASSEGGTGTYEQYF. DNA for the CDR3: TGTGCCAGCAGTGAAGGAGGGACTGGAACCTACGAGCAGTACTTC.